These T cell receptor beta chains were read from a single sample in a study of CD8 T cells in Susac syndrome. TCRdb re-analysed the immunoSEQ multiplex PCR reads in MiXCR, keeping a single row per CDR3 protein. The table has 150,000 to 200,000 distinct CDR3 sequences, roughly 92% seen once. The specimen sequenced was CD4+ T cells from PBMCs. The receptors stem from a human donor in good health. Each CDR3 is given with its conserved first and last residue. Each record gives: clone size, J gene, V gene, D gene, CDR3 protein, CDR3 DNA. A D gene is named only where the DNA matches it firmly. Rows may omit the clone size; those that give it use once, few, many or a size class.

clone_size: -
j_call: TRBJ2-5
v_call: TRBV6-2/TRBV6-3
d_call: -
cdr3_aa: CASSHGTPSETQYF
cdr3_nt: TGTGCCAGCAGTCATGGGACCCCGTCAGAGACCCAGTACTTC

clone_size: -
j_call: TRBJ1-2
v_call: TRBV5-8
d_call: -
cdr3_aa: CASSWGHIAGYTF
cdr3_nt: TGTGCCAGCAGTTGGGGGCATATCGCTGGCTACACCTTC

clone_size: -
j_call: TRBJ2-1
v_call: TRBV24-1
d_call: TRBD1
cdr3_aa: CATSDPGGLRYNEQFF
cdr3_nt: TGTGCCACCAGTGACCCAGGGGGCTTACGCTACAATGAGCAGTTCTTC

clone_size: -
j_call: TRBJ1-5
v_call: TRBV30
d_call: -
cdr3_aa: CAWSPGGTLTQPQHF
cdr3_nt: TGTGCCTGGAGCCCTGGGGGGACTCTAACCCAGCCCCAGCATTTT

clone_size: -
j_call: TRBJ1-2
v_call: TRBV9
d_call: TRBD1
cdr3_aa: CASSAQGLGYGYTF
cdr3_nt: TGTGCCAGCAGTGCACAGGGGTTAGGCTATGGCTACACCTTC

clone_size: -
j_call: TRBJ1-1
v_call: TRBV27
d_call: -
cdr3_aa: CASSPGQLHMNTEAFF
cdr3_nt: TGTGCCAGCAGTCCTGGACAGCTACATATGAACACTGAAGCTTTCTTT

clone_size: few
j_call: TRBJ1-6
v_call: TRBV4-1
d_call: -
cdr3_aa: CASSQDHSPLHF
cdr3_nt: TGCGCCAGCAGCCAAGACCATTCACCCCTCCACTTT

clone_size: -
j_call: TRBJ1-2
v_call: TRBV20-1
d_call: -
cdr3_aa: CSASFPGIYGYTF
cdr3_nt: TGCAGTGCTAGTTTCCCGGGCATCTATGGCTACACCTTC

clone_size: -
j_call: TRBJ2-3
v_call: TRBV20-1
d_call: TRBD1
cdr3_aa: CSAPPGQGFADTQYF
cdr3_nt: TGCAGTGCTCCACCGGGACAGGGGTTTGCAGATACGCAGTATTTT

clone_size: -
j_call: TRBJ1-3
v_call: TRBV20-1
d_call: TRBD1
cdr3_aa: CSAVGTGGNTIYF
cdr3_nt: TGCAGTGCTGTCGGGACAGGGGGAAACACCATATATTTT

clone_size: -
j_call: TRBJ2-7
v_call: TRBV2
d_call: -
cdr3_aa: CASATGSEQYF
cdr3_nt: TGTGCCAGCGCAACAGGGAGCGAGCAGTACTTC

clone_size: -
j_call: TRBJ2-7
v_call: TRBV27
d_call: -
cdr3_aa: CASSLLAKSYEQYF
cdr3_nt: TGTGCCAGCAGTTTATTGGCTAAATCCTACGAGCAGTACTTC

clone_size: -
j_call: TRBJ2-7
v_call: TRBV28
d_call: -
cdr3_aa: CASRGAVSYEQYF
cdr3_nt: TGTGCCAGCAGAGGAGCGGTCTCCTACGAGCAGTACTTC

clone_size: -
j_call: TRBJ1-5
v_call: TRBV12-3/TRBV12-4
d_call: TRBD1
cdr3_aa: CASSLWQGAQPQHF
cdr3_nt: TGTGCCAGCAGTTTATGGCAGGGGGCTCAGCCCCAGCATTTT

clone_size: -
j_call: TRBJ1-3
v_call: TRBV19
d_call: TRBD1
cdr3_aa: CASSQNTGAGNTIYF
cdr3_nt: TGTGCCAGTAGCCAAAATACAGGGGCTGGAAACACCATATATTTT

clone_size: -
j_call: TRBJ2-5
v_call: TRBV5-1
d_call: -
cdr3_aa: CASSLVSVQETQYF
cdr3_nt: TGCGCCAGCAGCTTGGTGTCAGTTCAAGAGACCCAGTACTTC

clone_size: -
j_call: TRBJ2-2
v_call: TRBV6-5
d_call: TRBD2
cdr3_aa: CASSPRGTGELFF
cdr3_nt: TGTGCCAGCAGTCCGCGGGGGACCGGGGAGCTGTTTTTT

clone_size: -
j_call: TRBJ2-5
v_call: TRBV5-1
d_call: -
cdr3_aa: CASSLGTERSEETQYF
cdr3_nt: TGCGCCAGCAGCTTGGGGACAGAGAGATCGGAAGAGACCCAGTACTTC

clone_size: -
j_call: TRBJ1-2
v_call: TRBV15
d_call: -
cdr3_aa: CATSSIYGYTF
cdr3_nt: TGTGCCACCAGCAGCATCTATGGCTACACCTTC

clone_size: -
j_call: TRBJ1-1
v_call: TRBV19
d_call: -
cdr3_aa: CASSEPGWTEAFF
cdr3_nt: TGTGCCAGTAGTGAACCAGGGTGGACTGAAGCTTTCTTT

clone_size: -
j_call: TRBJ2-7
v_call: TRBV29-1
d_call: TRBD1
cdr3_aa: CSVTGDSSYEQYF
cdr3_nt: TGCAGCGTTACAGGGGACAGCTCCTACGAGCAGTACTTC

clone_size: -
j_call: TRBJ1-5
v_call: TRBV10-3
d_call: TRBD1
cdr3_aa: CAISVGDRGQPQHF
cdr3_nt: TGTGCCATCAGTGTTGGGGACAGGGGTCAGCCCCAGCATTTT

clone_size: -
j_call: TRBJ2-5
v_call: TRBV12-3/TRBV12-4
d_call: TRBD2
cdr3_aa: CASSLRSGVLQETQYF
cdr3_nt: TGTGCCAGCAGTTTGAGAAGCGGGGTCCTCCAAGAGACCCAGTACTTC

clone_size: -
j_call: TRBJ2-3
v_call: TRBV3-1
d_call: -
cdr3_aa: CASSQGRTTDTQYF
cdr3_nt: TGTGCCAGCAGCCAAGGGCGGACCACAGATACGCAGTATTTT

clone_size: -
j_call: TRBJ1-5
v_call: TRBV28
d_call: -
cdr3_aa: CASSLRRDRSNQPQHF
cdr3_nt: TGTGCCAGCAGTTTAAGGAGGGATCGGAGCAATCAGCCCCAGCATTTT

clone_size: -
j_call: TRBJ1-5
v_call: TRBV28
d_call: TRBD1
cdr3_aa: CASSPRQGAGQPQHF
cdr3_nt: TGTGCCAGCAGTCCGAGACAGGGGGCGGGTCAGCCCCAGCATTTT

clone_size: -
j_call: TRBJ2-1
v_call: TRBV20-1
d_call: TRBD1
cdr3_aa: CSASPQTGTYNEQFF
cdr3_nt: TGCAGTGCTAGTCCGCAGACAGGGACCTACAATGAGCAGTTCTTC

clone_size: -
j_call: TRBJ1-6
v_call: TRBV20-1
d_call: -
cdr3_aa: CSAIGGYNSPLHF
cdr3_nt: TGCAGTGCTATAGGGGGCTATAATTCACCCCTCCACTTT

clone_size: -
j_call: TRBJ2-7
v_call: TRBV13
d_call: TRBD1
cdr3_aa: CASSPWTGASYEQYF
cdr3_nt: TGTGCCAGCAGCCCCTGGACAGGGGCCTCCTACGAGCAGTACTTC

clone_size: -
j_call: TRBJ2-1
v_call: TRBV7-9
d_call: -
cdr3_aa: CASSLGLADEQFF
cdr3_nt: TGTGCCAGCAGCTTAGGCCTAGCCGATGAGCAGTTCTTC

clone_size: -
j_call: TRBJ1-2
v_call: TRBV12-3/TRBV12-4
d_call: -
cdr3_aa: CASSSNNYGYTF
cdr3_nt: TGTGCCAGCAGTTCGAATAACTATGGCTACACCTTC

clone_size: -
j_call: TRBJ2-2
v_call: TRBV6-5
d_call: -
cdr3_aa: CASRGTLAGTGELFF
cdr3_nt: TGTGCCAGCAGGGGAACCTTGGCGGGAACCGGGGAGCTGTTTTTT

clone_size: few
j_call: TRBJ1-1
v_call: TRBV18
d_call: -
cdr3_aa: CASSPQKGMNTEAFF
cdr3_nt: TGTGCCAGCTCACCACAGAAGGGTATGAACACTGAAGCTTTCTTT

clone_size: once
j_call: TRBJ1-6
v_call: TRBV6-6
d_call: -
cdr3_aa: CASSGRGPDSPLHF
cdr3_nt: TGTGCCAGCAGTGGCAGGGGACCCGATTCACCCCTCCACTTT

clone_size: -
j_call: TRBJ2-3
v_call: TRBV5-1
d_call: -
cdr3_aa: CASSSHQGRTDTQYF
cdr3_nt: TGCGCCAGCAGCTCACATCAGGGGCGGACAGATACGCAGTATTTT

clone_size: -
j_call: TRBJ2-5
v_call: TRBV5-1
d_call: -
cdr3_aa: CASSLGAKGETQYF
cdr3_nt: TGCGCCAGCAGCCTTGGGGCCAAGGGGGAGACCCAGTACTTC

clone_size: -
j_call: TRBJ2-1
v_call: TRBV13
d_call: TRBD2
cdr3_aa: CASSASGEPYNEQFF
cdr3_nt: TGTGCCAGCAGCGCTAGCGGGGAGCCCTACAATGAGCAGTTCTTC

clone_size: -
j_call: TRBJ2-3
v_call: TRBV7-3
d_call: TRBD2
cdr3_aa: CASSLEGLAGDTQYF
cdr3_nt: TGTGCCAGCAGCCTGGAGGGACTAGCGGGAGATACGCAGTATTTT

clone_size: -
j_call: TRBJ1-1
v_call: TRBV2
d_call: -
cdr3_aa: CASSAQGNTEAFF
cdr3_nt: TGTGCCAGCAGTGCACAGGGGAACACTGAAGCTTTCTTT

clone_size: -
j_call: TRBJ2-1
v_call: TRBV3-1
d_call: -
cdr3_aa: CASSPGGPLNEQFF
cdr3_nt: TGTGCCAGCAGCCCAGGGGGGCCCCTCAATGAGCAGTTCTTC

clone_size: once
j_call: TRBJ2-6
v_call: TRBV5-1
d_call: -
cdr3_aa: CASSQDPSGANVLTF
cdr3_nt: TGCGCCAGCTCCCAGGACCCCTCTGGGGCCAACGTCCTGACTTTC

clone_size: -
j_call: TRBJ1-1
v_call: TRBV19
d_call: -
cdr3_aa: CASSIVVGNTEAFF
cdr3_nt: TGTGCCAGTAGTATAGTTGTCGGGAACACTGAAGCTTTCTTT

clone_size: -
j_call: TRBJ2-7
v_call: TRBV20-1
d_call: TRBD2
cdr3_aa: CSARDSRVAGVHEQYF
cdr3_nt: TGCAGTGCTAGAGATTCTCGAGTAGCGGGTGTCCACGAGCAGTACTTC

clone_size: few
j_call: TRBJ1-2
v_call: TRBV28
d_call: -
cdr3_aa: CASSLGFYGYTF
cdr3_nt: TGTGCCAGCAGTTTAGGGTTCTATGGCTACACCTTC

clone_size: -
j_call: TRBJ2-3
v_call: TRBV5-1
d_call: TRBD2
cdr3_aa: CASSLGVAGRTDTQYF
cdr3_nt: TGCGCCAGCAGCTTGGGGGTAGCGGGCCGCACAGATACGCAGTATTTT

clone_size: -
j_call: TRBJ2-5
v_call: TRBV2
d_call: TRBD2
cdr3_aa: CAIQPGLEETQYF
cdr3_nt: TGTGCCATCCAACCAGGACTAGAAGAGACCCAGTACTTC

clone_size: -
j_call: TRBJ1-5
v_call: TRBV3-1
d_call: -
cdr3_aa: CASSQDKDQPQHF
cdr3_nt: TGTGCCAGCAGCCAAGATAAAGATCAGCCCCAGCATTTT

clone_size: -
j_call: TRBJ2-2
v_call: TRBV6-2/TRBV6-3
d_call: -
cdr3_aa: CASSLTRRGTGELFF
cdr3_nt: TGTGCCAGCAGTCTAACCCGTAGAGGGACCGGGGAGCTGTTTTTT

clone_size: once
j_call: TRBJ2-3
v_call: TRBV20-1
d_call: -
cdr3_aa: CSARRHTDTQYF
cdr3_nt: TGCAGTGCTCGCCGCCACACAGATACGCAGTATTTT

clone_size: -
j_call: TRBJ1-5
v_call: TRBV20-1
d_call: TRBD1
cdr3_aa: CSASAGQGGQPQLF
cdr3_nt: TGCAGTGCTAGTGCCGGACAGGGCGGCCAGCCCCAGCTTTTT

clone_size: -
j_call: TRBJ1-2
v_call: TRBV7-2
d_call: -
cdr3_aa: CASSWYYGYTF
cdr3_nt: TGTGCCAGCAGCTGGTACTATGGCTACACCTTC

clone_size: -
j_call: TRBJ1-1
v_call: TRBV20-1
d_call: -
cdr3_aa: CSAAPLTGHTEAFF
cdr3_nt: TGCAGTGCTGCGCCACTTACAGGACACACTGAAGCTTTCTTT

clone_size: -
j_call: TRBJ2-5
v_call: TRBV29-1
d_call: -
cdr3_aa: CSVAASYQETQYF
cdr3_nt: TGCAGCGTTGCGGCTAGTTACCAAGAGACCCAGTACTTC

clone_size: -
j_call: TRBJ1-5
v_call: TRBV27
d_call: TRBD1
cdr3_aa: CASQGGFRQPQHF
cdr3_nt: TGTGCCAGCCAGGGGGGGTTCCGACAGCCCCAGCATTTT

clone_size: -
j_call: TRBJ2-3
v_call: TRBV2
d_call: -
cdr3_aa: CASRGDGGDTQYF
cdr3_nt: TGTGCCAGCAGGGGGGACGGAGGAGATACGCAGTATTTT